This is a list of T cell receptor beta chains from one sample in a study of blood T cell repertoires in COVID-19. Profiled with immunoSEQ multiplex PCR; TCRdb holds only in-frame clones, not every one. The sample carries some 200,000 clones, approximately 81% recorded once. Sequencing was carried out using peripheral blood. The receptors stem from an elderly woman with active or convalescent COVID-19. Each CDR3 is given with its conserved first and last residue. The D gene is left open where the match is weak. Only some rows state a clone size, as once, few, many or a class for expanded clones.

j_call: TRBJ2-1
v_call: TRBV27
clone_size: .
d_call: .
cdr3_aa: CASSLWGGTFYNEQFF
cdr3_nt: TGTGCCAGCAGTTTATGGGGCGGGACGTTTTACAATGAGCAGTTCTTC

j_call: TRBJ2-7
v_call: TRBV7-9
clone_size: once
d_call: TRBD1
cdr3_aa: CASSLARQGALSEQYF
cdr3_nt: TGTGCCAGCAGCTTAGCGAGACAGGGTGCCCTCTCCGAGCAGTACTTC

j_call: TRBJ1-5
v_call: TRBV3-1/TRBV3-2
clone_size: .
d_call: .
cdr3_aa: CASSQGTGDQPQHF
cdr3_nt: TGTGCCAGCAGCCAAGGAACGGGGGATCAGCCCCAGCATTTT

j_call: TRBJ1-1
v_call: TRBV12-3/TRBV12-4
clone_size: once
d_call: .
cdr3_aa: CASSPLLNTEAFF
cdr3_nt: TGTGCCAGCAGCCCTTTGTTGAACACTGAAGCTTTCTTT

j_call: TRBJ2-3
v_call: TRBV2
clone_size: .
d_call: .
cdr3_aa: CASSDGRGRNTDTQYF
cdr3_nt: TGTGCCAGCAGTGACGGCAGGGGGAGGAACACAGATACGCAGTATTTT

j_call: TRBJ2-1
v_call: TRBV7-8
clone_size: .
d_call: .
cdr3_aa: CASSLVGAGSYNEQFF
cdr3_nt: TGTGCCAGCAGCTTGGTCGGAGCGGGCTCCTACAATGAGCAGTTCTTC

j_call: TRBJ2-7
v_call: TRBV27
clone_size: .
d_call: .
cdr3_aa: CASSSVYEQYF
cdr3_nt: TGTGCCAGCAGTTCCGTCTACGAGCAGTACTTC

j_call: TRBJ2-5
v_call: TRBV7-2
clone_size: .
d_call: .
cdr3_aa: CASSLSFSETQYF
cdr3_nt: TGTGCCAGCAGCTTGAGTTTCTCGGAGACCCAGTACTTC

j_call: TRBJ1-1
v_call: TRBV19
clone_size: .
d_call: TRBD1
cdr3_aa: CASRETGGTEAFF
cdr3_nt: TGTGCCAGTAGGGAAACAGGGGGCACTGAAGCTTTCTTT

j_call: TRBJ2-3
v_call: TRBV2
clone_size: .
d_call: TRBD2
cdr3_aa: CASSGGRITDTQYF
cdr3_nt: TGTGCCAGCAGTGGCGGGAGGATAACAGATACGCAGTATTTT

j_call: TRBJ1-5
v_call: TRBV4-1
clone_size: few
d_call: TRBD1
cdr3_aa: CASSPRDRGGQPQHF
cdr3_nt: TGCGCCAGCAGCCCCCGGGACAGGGGGGGTCAGCCCCAGCATTTT

j_call: TRBJ1-6
v_call: TRBV5-8
clone_size: .
d_call: .
cdr3_aa: CASSLAARSYNSPLHF
cdr3_nt: TGTGCCAGCAGCTTGGCAGCCAGGTCCTATAATTCACCCCTCCACTTT

j_call: TRBJ2-5
v_call: TRBV5-4
clone_size: .
d_call: TRBD2
cdr3_aa: CASSKGLAAETQYF
cdr3_nt: TGTGCCAGCAGCAAGGGACTAGCCGCCGAGACCCAGTACTTC

j_call: TRBJ1-3
v_call: TRBV6-5
clone_size: .
d_call: .
cdr3_aa: CASSYSGAAGNTIYF
cdr3_nt: TGTGCCAGCAGTTACTCGGGGGCGGCTGGAAACACCATATATTTT

j_call: TRBJ1-6
v_call: TRBV30
clone_size: .
d_call: .
cdr3_aa: CAWREYNLSPLHF
cdr3_nt: TGTGCCTGGAGGGAGTATAATTTATCACCCCTCCACTTT

j_call: TRBJ2-6
v_call: TRBV19
clone_size: .
d_call: TRBD2
cdr3_aa: CASSIGASGTLAGANVLTF
cdr3_nt: TGTGCCAGTAGTATAGGGGCTAGCGGGACGCTGGCTGGGGCCAACGTCCTGACTTTC

j_call: TRBJ2-7
v_call: TRBV3-1/TRBV3-2
clone_size: .
d_call: .
cdr3_aa: CASSQDFQRRYEQYF
cdr3_nt: TGTGCCAGCAGCCAAGATTTTCAGCGCCGGTACGAGCAGTACTTC

j_call: TRBJ2-1
v_call: TRBV30
clone_size: .
d_call: TRBD2
cdr3_aa: CAWSGGRGTYNEQFF
cdr3_nt: TGTGCCTGGAGTGGAGGGCGGGGGACCTACAATGAGCAGTTCTTC

j_call: TRBJ2-7
v_call: TRBV27
clone_size: .
d_call: TRBD1
cdr3_aa: CASSSSLSRGYTYEQYF
cdr3_nt: TGTGCCAGCAGTTCCTCCCTTAGCAGGGGGTACACCTACGAGCAGTACTTC

j_call: TRBJ2-3
v_call: TRBV5-4
clone_size: .
d_call: TRBD2
cdr3_aa: CASSPRTSGRATDTQYF
cdr3_nt: TGTGCCAGCAGCCCCAGGACTAGCGGGAGGGCCACAGATACGCAGTATTTT

j_call: TRBJ2-1
v_call: TRBV18
clone_size: .
d_call: .
cdr3_aa: CASRSDLIDEQFF
cdr3_nt: TGTGCCAGCCGCTCGGACTTGATCGATGAGCAGTTCTTC

j_call: TRBJ1-5
v_call: TRBV2
clone_size: .
d_call: TRBD1
cdr3_aa: CASTGTGSRNQPQHF
cdr3_nt: TGTGCCAGCACCGGGACAGGGTCGCGCAATCAGCCCCAGCATTTT

j_call: TRBJ1-1
v_call: TRBV29-1
clone_size: .
d_call: .
cdr3_aa: CSVRRGFEAFF
cdr3_nt: TGCAGCGTCAGGAGGGGATTTGAAGCTTTCTTT

j_call: TRBJ1-3
v_call: TRBV7-2
clone_size: .
d_call: TRBD1
cdr3_aa: CASSSPILGTVGNTIYF
cdr3_nt: TGTGCCAGCAGCTCACCTATCCTGGGGACAGTTGGAAACACCATATATTTT

j_call: TRBJ1-2
v_call: TRBV18
clone_size: .
d_call: TRBD1
cdr3_aa: CASSPIPRTGVYYGYTF
cdr3_nt: TGTGCCAGCTCACCAATCCCCCGGACAGGGGTTTATTATGGCTACACCTTC

j_call: TRBJ2-1
v_call: TRBV9
clone_size: .
d_call: .
cdr3_aa: CASSVKGGQNNEQFF
cdr3_nt: TGTGCCAGCAGCGTAAAAGGGGGACAAAACAATGAGCAGTTCTTC

j_call: TRBJ2-6
v_call: TRBV7-9
clone_size: .
d_call: .
cdr3_aa: CASSLQTGFRSGANVLTF
cdr3_nt: TGTGCCAGCAGCCTACAAACAGGGTTCCGCTCTGGGGCCAACGTCCTGACTTTC

j_call: TRBJ1-5
v_call: TRBV6-2/TRBV6-3
clone_size: .
d_call: TRBD1
cdr3_aa: CASSKDRRNSNQPQHF
cdr3_nt: TGTGCCAGCAGTAAGGACAGGAGAAATAGCAATCAGCCCCAGCATTTT

j_call: TRBJ2-4
v_call: TRBV6-6
clone_size: .
d_call: .
cdr3_aa: CASSPGLAKNIQYF
cdr3_nt: TGTGCCAGCAGCCCGGGACTAGCCAAAAACATTCAGTACTTC

j_call: TRBJ2-7
v_call: TRBV27
clone_size: .
d_call: TRBD1
cdr3_aa: CASSSITGGEQYF
cdr3_nt: TGTGCCAGCAGTTCAATTACAGGGGGCGAGCAGTACTTC

j_call: TRBJ2-7
v_call: TRBV11-2
clone_size: .
d_call: TRBD1
cdr3_aa: CASRSPGTGHYEQYF
cdr3_nt: TGTGCCAGCAGATCCCCCGGGACAGGGCACTACGAGCAGTACTTC

j_call: TRBJ2-1
v_call: TRBV5-6
clone_size: .
d_call: TRBD1
cdr3_aa: CASSLVYRGPVHNEQFF
cdr3_nt: TGTGCCAGCAGCTTGGTCTACAGGGGGCCGGTTCACAATGAGCAGTTCTTC

j_call: TRBJ1-5
v_call: TRBV7-9
clone_size: .
d_call: .
cdr3_aa: CASSSSGAEKPQHF
cdr3_nt: TGTGCCAGCTCCTCAAGTGGGGCTGAGAAGCCCCAGCATTTT

j_call: TRBJ2-1
v_call: TRBV7-9
clone_size: .
d_call: .
cdr3_aa: CASSDLSGEQFF
cdr3_nt: TGTGCCAGCAGCGACCTTTCGGGTGAGCAGTTCTTC

j_call: TRBJ1-5
v_call: TRBV6-1
clone_size: .
d_call: .
cdr3_aa: CASSEIVGARSNQPQHF
cdr3_nt: TGTGCCAGCAGTGAGATTGTGGGGGCGCGAAGCAATCAGCCCCAGCATTTT

j_call: TRBJ2-4
v_call: TRBV15
clone_size: .
d_call: TRBD1
cdr3_aa: CATGKGQAGNIQYF
cdr3_nt: TGTGCCACCGGTAAAGGACAGGCAGGAAACATTCAGTACTTC

j_call: TRBJ2-7
v_call: TRBV11-3
clone_size: .
d_call: .
cdr3_aa: CASSLVNEQYF
cdr3_nt: TGTGCCAGCAGCTTAGTTAACGAGCAGTACTTC

j_call: TRBJ2-7
v_call: TRBV7-3
clone_size: .
d_call: TRBD2
cdr3_aa: CASRGGSYEQYF
cdr3_nt: TGTGCCAGCAGAGGCGGGAGCTACGAGCAGTACTTC

j_call: TRBJ1-1
v_call: TRBV11-2
clone_size: .
d_call: TRBD1
cdr3_aa: CASSMQGAEAFF
cdr3_nt: TGTGCCAGCAGCATGCAGGGGGCTGAAGCTTTCTTT

j_call: TRBJ2-7
v_call: TRBV7-9
clone_size: .
d_call: .
cdr3_aa: CASSLVGDSSYEQYF
cdr3_nt: TGTGCCAGCAGCTTAGTGGGCGACAGCAGCTACGAGCAGTACTTC

j_call: TRBJ2-2
v_call: TRBV7-6
clone_size: .
d_call: .
cdr3_aa: CASSLYSGRNTGELFF
cdr3_nt: TGTGCCAGCAGCTTATATAGCGGTCGGAACACCGGGGAGCTGTTTTTT

j_call: TRBJ2-7
v_call: TRBV10-3
clone_size: .
d_call: TRBD2
cdr3_aa: CAISRGTSGTSSYEQYF
cdr3_nt: TGTGCCATCAGTAGAGGGACTAGCGGGACGAGCTCCTACGAGCAGTACTTC

j_call: TRBJ2-7
v_call: TRBV6-2/TRBV6-3
clone_size: .
d_call: TRBD2
cdr3_aa: CASSHVVAGNAAYEQYF
cdr3_nt: TGTGCCAGCAGCCACGTAGTAGCGGGAAACGCGGCCTACGAGCAGTACTTC

j_call: TRBJ2-3
v_call: TRBV6-5
clone_size: .
d_call: TRBD1
cdr3_aa: CATRTGRHTDTQYF
cdr3_nt: TGTGCCACGCGGACAGGGAGGCACACAGATACGCAGTATTTT

j_call: TRBJ1-4
v_call: TRBV3-1/TRBV3-2
clone_size: .
d_call: TRBD1
cdr3_aa: CASSQVPGGSEKLFF
cdr3_nt: TGTGCCAGCAGCCAAGTTCCAGGGGGGTCGGAAAAACTGTTTTTT

j_call: TRBJ1-6
v_call: TRBV7-9
clone_size: .
d_call: TRBD1
cdr3_aa: CASSLMAQGAYSPLHF
cdr3_nt: TGTGCCAGCAGCTTAATGGCACAGGGGGCTTATTCACCCCTCCACTTT

j_call: TRBJ2-1
v_call: TRBV27
clone_size: .
d_call: TRBD2
cdr3_aa: CASSEQGGLAGPNEQFF
cdr3_nt: TGTGCCAGCTCAGAGCAGGGAGGACTAGCGGGGCCCAATGAGCAGTTCTTC

j_call: TRBJ1-1
v_call: TRBV29-1
clone_size: once
d_call: TRBD1
cdr3_aa: CSVQRTGGTEAFF
cdr3_nt: TGCAGCGTACAAAGGACAGGGGGGACTGAAGCTTTCTTT

j_call: TRBJ2-4
v_call: TRBV25-1
clone_size: .
d_call: TRBD1
cdr3_aa: CASMILDRTKNIQYF
cdr3_nt: TGTGCCAGCATGATCCTGGACAGGACAAAAAACATTCAGTACTTC

j_call: TRBJ1-1
v_call: TRBV19
clone_size: .
d_call: TRBD1
cdr3_aa: CASSILGQGNTEAFF
cdr3_nt: TGTGCCAGTAGTATACTGGGACAGGGTAACACTGAAGCTTTCTTT

j_call: TRBJ2-7
v_call: TRBV6-6
clone_size: once
d_call: TRBD1
cdr3_aa: CASSSGGRLQQYF
cdr3_nt: TGTGCCAGCAGCTCAGGGGGCCGTCTTCAGCAGTACTTC

j_call: TRBJ2-7
v_call: TRBV12-3/TRBV12-4
clone_size: .
d_call: .
cdr3_aa: CASSLPNGYEQYF
cdr3_nt: TGTGCCAGCAGTTTACCTAACGGCTACGAGCAGTACTTC

j_call: TRBJ2-1
v_call: TRBV5-4
clone_size: .
d_call: TRBD1
cdr3_aa: CASSSRGRGHNEQFF
cdr3_nt: TGTGCCAGCAGCTCCCGGGGCAGGGGGCACAATGAGCAGTTCTTC